A selection of T cell receptor beta chains follows, all from one sample in a study of blood T cell repertoires in COVID-19. The repertoire was sequenced with immunoSEQ multiplex PCR; TCRdb's copy has only in-frame clones and lacks some. The sample yields 250,000 to 350,000 clones, about nine tenths seen once. Sequenced: peripheral blood. Source of these receptors: a man aged 18 to 35 with active or convalescent COVID-19. The CDR3 runs from the conserved cysteine through the conserved F or W. Fields, in order: CDR3 length, J gene, clone size, V gene, D gene, CDR3 DNA, CDR3 protein. The D gene is left open where the match is weak. Clone size is stated in some rows and not others, as once, few, many or a class when expanded.

>16|TRBJ2-7|-|TRBV7-6|TRBD2
TGTGCCAGCAGCTCCCTTATCATTGAGCGGGACTACGAGCAGTACTTC
CASSSLIIERDYEQYF
>17|TRBJ2-4|-|TRBV4-2|TRBD2
TGTGCCAGCAGCCAAGATCTAGCGGGAAACTCAAAAAACATTCAGTACTTC
CASSQDLAGNSKNIQYF
>14|TRBJ2-5|-|TRBV9|-
TGTGCCAGCAGCGTAGAGCAGGGAGGAGAGACCCAGTACTTC
CASSVEQGGETQYF
>17|TRBJ1-2|-|TRBV5-1|-
TGCGCCAGCAGCTTGGTGCTGGGCAGGGCAAGTAACTATGGCTACACCTTC
CASSLVLGRASNYGYTF
>12|TRBJ1-1|few|TRBV28|-
TGTGCCAGCAGGAGGGAGCCCACTGAAGCTTTCTTT
CASRREPTEAFF
>14|TRBJ1-2|-|TRBV7-8|TRBD1
TGTGCCAGCAGCTTAAGGACAGGGGACTATGGCTACACCTTC
CASSLRTGDYGYTF
>12|TRBJ1-1|-|TRBV6-6|-
TGTGCCAGCAGTGAGGACAGCACTGAAGCTTTCTTT
CASSEDSTEAFF
>13|TRBJ2-1|-|TRBV2|TRBD1
TGTGCCAGCAAGGGGGCAGGGGTCAATGAGCAGTTCTTC
CASKGAGVNEQFF
>11|TRBJ2-5|-|TRBV12-3/TRBV12-4|-
TGTGCCAGCAGCAGCCAAGAGACCCAGTACTTC
CASSSQETQYF
>17|TRBJ1-6|few|TRBV6-1|-
TGTGCCAGCAGTGAAAAGGTCGGGAGAGCGGGGGCTTCACCCCTCCACTTT
CASSEKVGRAGASPLHF
>15|TRBJ2-7|-|TRBV11-2|TRBD1
TGTGCCAGCAGAACAGGGGGCAGTAGTTCCTACGAGCAGTACTTC
CASRTGGSSSYEQYF
>15|TRBJ1-6|once|TRBV28|TRBD1
TGTGCCAGCAGTCCCCCCGGGACAGGGGCTTCACCCCTCCACTTT
CASSPPGTGASPLHF
>12|TRBJ2-7|-|TRBV15|-
TGTGCCACCAGCAGGGACCGGGGTGAGCAGTACTTC
CATSRDRGEQYF
>13|TRBJ2-7|-|TRBV7-8|TRBD2
TGTGCCAGCAGCTTAGATCGGGGGGTCGAGCAGTACTTC
CASSLDRGVEQYF
>14|TRBJ2-3|-|TRBV27|-
TGTGCCAGCAGTTCAGGACTGTCTCCGGATACGCAGTATTTT
CASSSGLSPDTQYF
>14|TRBJ1-6|-|TRBV7-9|-
TGTGCCAGCAGACCGGGACATAGATACTCACCCCTCCACTTT
CASRPGHRYSPLHF
>15|TRBJ2-7|-|TRBV19|-
TGTGCCAGTAGTATTAGGGTCGGGAGCTCCTACGAGCAGTACTTC
CASSIRVGSSYEQYF
>13|TRBJ2-3|-|TRBV6-5|TRBD2
TGTGCCAGCAGACTAGCGGGGACAGATACGCAGTATTTT
CASRLAGTDTQYF
>10|TRBJ2-3|-|TRBV5-6|-
TGTGCCAGCAGCTCCCGTACGCAGTATTTT
CASSSRTQYF
>16|TRBJ2-6|few|TRBV11-2|TRBD1
TGTGCCAGCAGCCTGACAGGGGGGACTGGGGCCAACGTCCTGACTTTC
CASSLTGGTGANVLTF
>16|TRBJ2-3|-|TRBV3-1/TRBV3-2|-
TGTGCCAGCAGCCAAGTAATGGCGGGGATGACAGATACGCAGTATTTT
CASSQVMAGMTDTQYF
>16|TRBJ1-1|-|TRBV15|-
TGTGCCACCAGCAGAGGGACAGTGCACATGAACACTGAAGCTTTCTTT
CATSRGTVHMNTEAFF
>16|TRBJ2-3|-|TRBV11-2|-
TGTGCCAGCAGCCGGGCAGGCAGGGTCGGACCAGATACGCAGTATTTT
CASSRAGRVGPDTQYF
>13|TRBJ1-4|-|TRBV6-5|-
TGTGCCAGCAGTTCGGTAGCTAATGAAAAACTGTTTTTT
CASSSVANEKLFF
>18|TRBJ2-2|-|TRBV6-6|TRBD1
TGTGCCAGCAGCCGAGACAGGGCTTTCTTTGTGGGCACCGGGGAGCTGTTTTTT
CASSRDRAFFVGTGELFF
>14|TRBJ1-2|-|TRBV3-1/TRBV3-2|-
TGTGCCAGCAGCCAAGGAACAGGGAGGGTGGGATACACCTTC
CASSQGTGRVGYTF
>15|TRBJ1-2|-|TRBV16|TRBD1
TGTGCCAGCAGCCGGTGGACAGGTATTTCTCTCGGCTACACCTTC
CASSRWTGISLGYTF
>16|TRBJ2-5|-|TRBV6-5|TRBD2
TGTGCCAGCAGTTACTCATTAGCGGGGGTTCAAGAGACCCAGTACTTC
CASSYSLAGVQETQYF
>13|TRBJ2-3|-|TRBV5-1|TRBD1
TGCGCCAGCAGCATGGGGACAGAAGATACGCAGTATTTT
CASSMGTEDTQYF
>18|TRBJ1-2|-|TRBV4-3|-
TGCGCCAGCAGCCTGAGGACCCCCCTGGAGGGGTTGGTGAGTGGCTACACCTTC
CASSLRTPLEGLVSGYTF
>12|TRBJ2-5|-|TRBV12-3/TRBV12-4|-
-
CASSLWGTGSDF
>14|TRBJ2-1|-|TRBV7-3|TRBD2
TGTGCCAGCAGCTTCGCGGGAGCCTACAATGAGCAGTTCTTC
CASSFAGAYNEQFF
>15|TRBJ2-7|-|TRBV27|-
TGTGCCAGCAAACTAGGTCAGGACCAGAACTACGAGCAGTACTTC
CASKLGQDQNYEQYF
>14|TRBJ2-7|-|TRBV27|TRBD1
TGTGCCAGCACCCTCGACAGGGGAGGCTACGAGCGGTACTTC
CASTLDRGGYERYF
>18|TRBJ1-5|-|TRBV28|TRBD1
TGTGCCAGCAGTTCTTTAGGGACAGGGAAGCGAATCGGACAGCCCCAGCATTTT
CASSSLGTGKRIGQPQHF
>14|TRBJ1-4|-|TRBV4-1|TRBD1
TGCGCCAGCAGCCAAGACCTCGGACAGGGGAAACTGTTTTTT
CASSQDLGQGKLFF
>16|TRBJ1-4|-|TRBV6-1|TRBD1
TGTGCCAGCAGTGAAGTTTACGGGACAGGGGAAGAAAAACTGTTTTTT
CASSEVYGTGEEKLFF
>14|TRBJ1-2|-|TRBV5-8|TRBD1
TGTGCCAGCAGCCTCGACAGGGGGCGTGGAGGCTACACCTTC
CASSLDRGRGGYTF
>14|TRBJ1-1|-|TRBV5-1|-
TGCGCCAGCAGCCTCTGGGGGGTGGACACTGAAGCTTTCTTT
CASSLWGVDTEAFF
>13|TRBJ2-3|-|TRBV4-1|-
TGCGCCAGCAGCCACGAAAGGGGGGATACGCAGTATTTT
CASSHERGDTQYF
>12|TRBJ1-2|-|TRBV6-6|-
TGTGCCAGCAGAGCTAGGGGATACGGCTACACCTTC
CASRARGYGYTF
>15|TRBJ2-2|-|TRBV21-1|-
TGTGCCAGCAGGGCACAGACAGGGAGTGCCGGGGAGCTGTTTTTT
CASRAQTGSAGELFF
>13|TRBJ1-5|-|TRBV18|TRBD1
TGTGCCAGCTCCCCAGGGGGCGGTCAGCCCCAGCATTTT
CASSPGGGQPQHF
>14|TRBJ1-4|few|TRBV10-3|-
TGTGCCATCAGTGAACAGGGTTTGTCTGAAAAACTGTTTTTT
CAISEQGLSEKLFF
>16|TRBJ1-5|-|TRBV6-6|-
TGTGCCAGCAGTTACAGTACCACAGGTATTGGGCAGCCCCAGCATTTT
CASSYSTTGIGQPQHF
>16|TRBJ1-1|-|TRBV6-2/TRBV6-3|-
TGTGCCAGCAGTTACTCTCGCCGAGCCTTGAACACTGAAGCTTTCTTT
CASSYSRRALNTEAFF